Reported below is one T cell receptor beta chain. Antigen specificity is unknown. This sample was taken from a study of shared clonotypes between healthy human individuals. Study results and caveats: Having only a few donors restricted how much genetic and exposure-history diversity was captured. What naive subsets generally showed was a larger estimated richness than memory subsets showed. Relative to clonotypes present in all four donors, those not shared had lower generation probabilities. When naive CD4 clonotypes were compared across a handful of donors, roughly 4.9% were shared.

J was trimmed by 5 bases and V by 4 bases; bases with no gene match: 11. This CDR3 contains 15 residues. The germline CDR1 and CDR2 sequences are SGHTS and YDEGEE. This table comes from immunoSEQ multiplex PCR, and its TCRdb copy is limited to in-frame clones, with some not included. The repertoire holds approximately 1,500,000 clones, with nearly 99% as singletons. This chain joins TRBV5-8 and TRBJ2-5; TRBD1 matches at 7 bases. This TCR derives from a man aged 25 to 40 in good health. The sequenced sample was naive CD4+ T cells sorted from blood. Specified subset: CD45RA+ positively selected. The CDR3 nucleotides are TGTGCCAGCAGCCCGGGACAGCTCAGGCGGGAGACCCAGTACTTC. It codes for CASSPGQLRRETQYF.